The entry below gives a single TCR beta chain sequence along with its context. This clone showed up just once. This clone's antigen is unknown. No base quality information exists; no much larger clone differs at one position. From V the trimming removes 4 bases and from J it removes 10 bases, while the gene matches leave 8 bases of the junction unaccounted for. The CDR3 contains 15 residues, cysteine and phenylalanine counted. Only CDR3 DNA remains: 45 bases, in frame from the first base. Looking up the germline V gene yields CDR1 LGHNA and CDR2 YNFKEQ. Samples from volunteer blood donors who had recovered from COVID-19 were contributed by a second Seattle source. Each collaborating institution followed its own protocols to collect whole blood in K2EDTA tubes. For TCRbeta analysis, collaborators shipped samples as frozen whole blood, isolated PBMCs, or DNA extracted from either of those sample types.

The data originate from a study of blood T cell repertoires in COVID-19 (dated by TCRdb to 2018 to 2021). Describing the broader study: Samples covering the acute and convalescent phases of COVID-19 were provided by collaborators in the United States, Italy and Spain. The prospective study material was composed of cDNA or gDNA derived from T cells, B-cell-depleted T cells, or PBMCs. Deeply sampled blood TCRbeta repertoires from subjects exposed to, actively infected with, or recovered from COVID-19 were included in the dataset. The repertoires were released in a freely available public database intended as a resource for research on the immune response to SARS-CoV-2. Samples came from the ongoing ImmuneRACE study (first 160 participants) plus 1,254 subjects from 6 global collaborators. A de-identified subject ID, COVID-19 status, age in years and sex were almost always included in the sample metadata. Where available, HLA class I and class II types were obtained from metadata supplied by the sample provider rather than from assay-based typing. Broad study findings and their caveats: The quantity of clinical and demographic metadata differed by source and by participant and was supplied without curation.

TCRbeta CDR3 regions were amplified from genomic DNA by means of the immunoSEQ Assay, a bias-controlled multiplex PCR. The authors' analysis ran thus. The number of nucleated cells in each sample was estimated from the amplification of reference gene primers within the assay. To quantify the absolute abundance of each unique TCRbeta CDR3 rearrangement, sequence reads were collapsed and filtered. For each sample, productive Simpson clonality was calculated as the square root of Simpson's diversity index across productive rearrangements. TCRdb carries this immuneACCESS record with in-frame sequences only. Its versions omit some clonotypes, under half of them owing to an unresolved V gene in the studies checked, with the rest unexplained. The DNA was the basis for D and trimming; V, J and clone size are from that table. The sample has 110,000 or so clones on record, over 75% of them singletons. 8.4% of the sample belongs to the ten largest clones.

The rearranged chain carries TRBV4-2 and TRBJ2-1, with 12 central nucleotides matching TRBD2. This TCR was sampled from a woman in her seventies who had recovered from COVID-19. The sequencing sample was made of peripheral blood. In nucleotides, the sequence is TGTGCCAGCAGCCGCTCAGGACTAGCGGGATGGGAGCAGTTCTTC. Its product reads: CASSRSGLAGWEQFF.